These T cell receptor beta chains were read from a single sample in a study of cytomegalovirus exposure and HLA in healthy donors. The data were produced by immunoSEQ multiplex PCR, yet TCRdb's version contains in-frame clones alone and is incomplete. The sample includes 170,000 or so clones, more than 70% of them seen just once. The sequencing input was PBMCs. The receptor set was obtained from a boy aged 2 to 9 in good health and CMV-seronegative. Both conserved end residues are trimmed from each CDR3. The order of the fields is V gene, J gene, CDR3 protein.

TRBV9	TRBJ2-7	ASSHTTGLAGVDEQY
TRBV4-1	NA	ASSPGPNQGAYEQY
TRBV19	TRBJ2-1	ASSHSYGDTTYNEQF
TRBV28	TRBJ1-1	ASILIGGRQAF
TRBV6-5	TRBJ1-5	ASHWGPQPQH
TRBV6-1	TRBJ2-3	ASSALPGLAGKDTQY
TRBV6-5	TRBJ1-2	ASSYRTGESYGYT
TRBV5-1	TRBJ2-1	ASSLEAGVREQF
TRBV6-1	TRBJ2-3	ASSDLGQGSDTQY
TRBV19	TRBJ2-3	ASSIGRVEDTQY
TRBV6-1	TRBJ2-7	ASSAWSPHYEQY
TRBV27	TRBJ2-1	ASKLTDRGLCEQF
TRBV29-1	TRBJ1-1	SVPGSPIATNTEAF
TRBV4-1	TRBJ1-2	ASSQEDTQNGYT
TRBV4-2	TRBJ2-2	ASSQEPGMNTGELF
TRBV6-1	TRBJ1-2	ASSPSPGGEYGYT
TRBV11-1	TRBJ2-7	ASSLGLREYEQY
TRBV7-9	TRBJ1-1	ASSLWLGQGGTEAF
TRBV15	TRBJ2-7	ATSRETSGLYEQY
TRBV29-1	TRBJ2-1	SVDRTGSPNEQF
TRBV25-1	TRBJ2-5	ASSLEGPSGKETQY
TRBV2	TRBJ1-5	ASSLWGTGRNQPQH
TRBV6-1	NA	ASSAEGGNYEQY
TRBV27	TRBJ1-1	ASSLSSGRGRTEAF
TRBV30	TRBJ2-1	AWRLAGGSNEQF
TRBV4-1	TRBJ2-7	ASSQAFPLPVTYEQY
TRBV5-6	TRBJ1-4	ASSTGQGKSIEELF
TRBV7-2	TRBJ2-1	ASSLSVGVGEQF
TRBV28	TRBJ2-1	ASSTEQGLEF
TRBV7-3	TRBJ2-7	ASSLRGLAGASYEQY
TRBV7-9	TRBJ2-4	ASSQTGAKNIQY
TRBV14	TRBJ2-4	ASSHPGRGAKNIQY
TRBV19	TRBJ1-1	ASSIDHAGRAF
TRBV19	TRBJ2-1	ASSIGLYNEQF
TRBV19	TRBJ2-1	ASSMAAGGLNEQF
TRBV4-1	TRBJ1-4	ASSQEGQGQEKLF
TRBV6-5	TRBJ2-7	ASTRGGLADYEQY
TRBV28	TRBJ1-1	ASSFLAVNTEAF
TRBV5-1	TRBJ1-1	ASSSQGGVNTEAF
TRBV13	TRBJ2-1	ASSPWTSGRPSSYNEQF
TRBV30	TRBJ1-2	AWSGTGNYGYT
TRBV19	TRBJ1-3	ASSFRGAFSGNTIY
TRBV2	TRBJ2-7	ATRLSRTVYEQY
TRBV6-5	TRBJ2-5	ASSYGGGSQETQY
TRBV19	TRBJ2-1	ASSPRDRRGYNEQF
TRBV19	TRBJ2-7	ASSRLAGGDYEQY
TRBV11-2	TRBJ1-1	ASSLLTMMGTEAF
TRBV30	TRBJ2-3	AWSVGDRYTDTQY
TRBV7-3	TRBJ2-5	ASSPFGSQETQY
TRBV19	TRBJ1-2	ASSQPGQVDYGYT
TRBV2	TRBJ1-1	ASRRAEGDTEAF
TRBV28	TRBJ2-7	ASRLATGEQY